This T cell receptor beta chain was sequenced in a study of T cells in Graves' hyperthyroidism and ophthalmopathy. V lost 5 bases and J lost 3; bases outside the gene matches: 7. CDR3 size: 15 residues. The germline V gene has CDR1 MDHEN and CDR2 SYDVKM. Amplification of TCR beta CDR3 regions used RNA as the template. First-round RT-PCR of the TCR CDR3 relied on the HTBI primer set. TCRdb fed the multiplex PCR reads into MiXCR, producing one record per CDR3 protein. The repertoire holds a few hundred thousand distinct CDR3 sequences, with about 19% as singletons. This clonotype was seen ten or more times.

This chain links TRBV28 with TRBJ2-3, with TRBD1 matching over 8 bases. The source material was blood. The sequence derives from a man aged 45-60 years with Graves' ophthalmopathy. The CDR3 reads CASSRTGMYTDTQYF. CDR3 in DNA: TGTGCCAGCAGTCGGACAGGGATGTATACAGATACGCAGTATTTT.